This TCR beta chain was retrieved from a study of blood T cells in healthy people across ages. Notes on the study in general: Unsorted PBMC material precluded a definitive naive versus antigen-experienced comparison.

This CDR3 comprises 13 residues. Germline values: CDR1 SQVTM, CDR2 ANQGSEA. Trimming took 0 bases from V and 2 from J, leaving 5 bases between them. It was with a sample-barcoded 5' primer and a J-beta primer mix that a second PCR of roughly 7 to 11 cycles was run. TCRdb re-called the 5' RACE reads with MiXCR, one entry per CDR3 protein. This sample has roughly 550,000 distinct CDR3 sequences, with 24% found just once. As to this clonotype: The target antigen is unknown.

This same sample was also taken into another study, of T cells of mothers and their children. From that paper: Donation came from three healthy Caucasian mothers together with their six children. The study obtained over 8 million TCR beta CDR3 reads per mother and a few million per child. Whether related or unrelated, pairs show similar shaping of TCR recombination output by thymic selection.

The sequenced sample was blood. The sequence was obtained from a boy under 18 in good health. This sequence joins TRBV29-1 and TRBJ2-4; D is uncertain. Written as DNA, the CDR3 is TGCAGCGTTGAAGACTGGCCCAAAAACATTCAGTACTTC. It yields the protein CSVEDWPKNIQYF.